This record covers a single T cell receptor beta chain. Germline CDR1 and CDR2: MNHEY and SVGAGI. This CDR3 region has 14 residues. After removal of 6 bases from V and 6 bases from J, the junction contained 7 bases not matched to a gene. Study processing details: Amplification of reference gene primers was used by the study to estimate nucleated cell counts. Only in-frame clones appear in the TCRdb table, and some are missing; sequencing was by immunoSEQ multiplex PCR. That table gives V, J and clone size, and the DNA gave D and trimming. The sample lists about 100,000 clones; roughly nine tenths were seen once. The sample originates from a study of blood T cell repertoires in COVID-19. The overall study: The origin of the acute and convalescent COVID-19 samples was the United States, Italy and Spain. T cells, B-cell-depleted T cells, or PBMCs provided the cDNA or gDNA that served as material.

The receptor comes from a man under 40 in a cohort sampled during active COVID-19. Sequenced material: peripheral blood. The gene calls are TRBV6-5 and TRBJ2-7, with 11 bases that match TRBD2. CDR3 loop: CASRKGLAVGEQYF. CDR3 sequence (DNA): TGTGCCAGCAGGAAGGGACTAGCGGTTGGCGAGCAGTACTTC.